This T cell receptor (beta chain) stems from a study of T cell clonality in common variable immunodeficiency. Whole-study results and caveats: Shared TCRbeta clones were fewer between CVID subjects than controls. Repertoire-complication correlations in CVID were limited by patient heterogeneity.

Germline CDR1 and CDR2: SGHTA and FQGTGA. V was pared by 5 bases and J by 3 bases, with 6 bases of the junction left unmatched. This CDR3 contains 15 residues. CVID and control samples used equivalent genomic DNA input. Clones were sequenced by immunoSEQ multiplex PCR, and TCRdb holds only the in-frame ones, with some missing. Sampling found about 35,000 clones, none seen once. Ten or more counts support this clone. As yet, its antigen is unknown. The read is 3 residues too short to cover the CDR3 end, so that end is filled in from the germline J gene. The specimen was peripheral blood mononuclear cells. This clonotype originated in a person between 18 and 69 years old in good health. The chain is built from TRBV7-3 and TRBJ2-3, with 9 bases aligning to TRBD1. The CDR3: CASSPWDRETDTQYF. The CDR3 DNA, read in part, is TGTGCCAGCAGCCCATGGGACAGGGAGACAGATACG.